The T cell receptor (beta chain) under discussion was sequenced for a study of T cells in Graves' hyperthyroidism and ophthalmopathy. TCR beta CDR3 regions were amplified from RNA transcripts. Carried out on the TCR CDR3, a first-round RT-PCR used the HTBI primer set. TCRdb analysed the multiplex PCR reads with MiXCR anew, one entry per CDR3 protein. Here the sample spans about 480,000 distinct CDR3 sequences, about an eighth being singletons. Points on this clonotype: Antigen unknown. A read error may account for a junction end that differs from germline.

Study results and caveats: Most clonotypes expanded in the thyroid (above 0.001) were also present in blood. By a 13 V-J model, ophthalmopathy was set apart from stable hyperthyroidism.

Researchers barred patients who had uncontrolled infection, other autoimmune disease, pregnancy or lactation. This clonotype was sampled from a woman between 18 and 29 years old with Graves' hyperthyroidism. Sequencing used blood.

In nucleotides, the CDR3 is TGTGCCAGCAGCCCCCCCTCCTACAAGCAGTACTTC. Amino acids: CASSPPSYKQYF. The chain employs TRBV3-1 and TRBJ2-7; the D is unclear. Germline lookup yields CDR1 LGHDT and CDR2 YNNKEL (reference sequence). CDR3 size: 12 residues.